Listed here is a single T cell receptor (beta chain). Its antigen is not identified. TCRdb independently ran MiXCR on the 5' RACE reads; one entry per CDR3 protein. The sample comprises 300,000 to 350,000 distinct CDR3 sequences, about 10% of which are singletons, and approximately 3.3% rests with the top ten. V shed 2 bases and J shed 11 bases, with 9 bases lying between them. The CDR3 length is 12 residues. CDR1 and CDR2 from the germline V gene are KGHDR and SFDVKD. This sample is part of a study of T cells after yellow fever vaccination. Study observations and caveats: Sorted repertoires could include abundant contaminating clonotypes from bulk cells.

The clonotype comes from a man aged 18 to 29 who received the YFV17D yellow fever vaccine. The V call is TRBV24-1, the J call TRBJ2-1; D uncertain. The source was CD4+ T cells sorted from PBMCs, collected 45 days after the yellow fever booster vaccination. This CDR3 is CATSDSQYKQFF. CDR3 coding DNA: TGTGCCACCAGTGATTCCCAATATAAGCAGTTCTTC.